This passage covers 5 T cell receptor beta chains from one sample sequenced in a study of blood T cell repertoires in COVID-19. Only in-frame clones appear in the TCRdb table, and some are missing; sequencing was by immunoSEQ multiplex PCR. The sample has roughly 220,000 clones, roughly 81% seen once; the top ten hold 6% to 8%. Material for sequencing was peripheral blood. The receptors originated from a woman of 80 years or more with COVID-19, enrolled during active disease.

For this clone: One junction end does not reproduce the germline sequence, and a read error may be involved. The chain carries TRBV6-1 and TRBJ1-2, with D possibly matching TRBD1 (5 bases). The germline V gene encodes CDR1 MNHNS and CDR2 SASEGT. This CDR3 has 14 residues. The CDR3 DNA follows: TGTGCCAGCAGGGAAGGACATACCACCTATGGCTACACCTTC. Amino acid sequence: CASREGHTTYGYTF.

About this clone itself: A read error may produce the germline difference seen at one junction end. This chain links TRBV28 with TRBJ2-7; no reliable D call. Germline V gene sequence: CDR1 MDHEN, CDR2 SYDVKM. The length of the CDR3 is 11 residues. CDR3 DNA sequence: TGTGCCAGCAGTATATGGGCAGAGCAGTACTTC. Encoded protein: CASSIWAEQYF.

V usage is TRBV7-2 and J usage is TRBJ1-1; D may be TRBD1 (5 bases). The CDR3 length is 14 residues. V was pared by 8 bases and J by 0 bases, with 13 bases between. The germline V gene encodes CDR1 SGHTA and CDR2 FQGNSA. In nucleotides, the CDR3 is TGTGCCAGCGCCCGGGGGGGACTGAACACTGAAGCTTTCTTT. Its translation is CASARGGLNTEAFF.

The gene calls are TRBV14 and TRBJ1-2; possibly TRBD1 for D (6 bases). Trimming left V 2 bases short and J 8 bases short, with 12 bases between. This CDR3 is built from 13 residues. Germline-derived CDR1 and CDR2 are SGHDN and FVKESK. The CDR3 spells CASSQTRDKGYTF. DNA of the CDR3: TGTGCCAGCAGCCAAACCCGGGACAAGGGCTACACCTTC. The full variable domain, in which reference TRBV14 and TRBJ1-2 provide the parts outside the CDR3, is EAGVTQFPSHSVIEKGQTVTLRCDPISGHDNLYWYRRVMGKEIKFLLHFVKESKQDESGMPNNRFLAERTGGTYSTLKVQPAELEDSGVYFCASSQTRDKGYTFGSGTRLTVV.

The CDR3 is CASSLRQGKAYGYTF. The CDR3 region has the DNA TGTGCCAGCAGCCTACGACAGGGGAAGGCCTATGGCTACACCTTC. V is TRBV3-1 (or the pseudogene TRBV3-2) and J is TRBJ1-2; 8 bases fit TRBD1. The germline V gene has CDR1 LGHDT and CDR2 YNNKEL (reference sequence). The CDR3 has 15 residues. With V trimmed by 4 bases and J by 4 bases, 8 bases remained unmatched.